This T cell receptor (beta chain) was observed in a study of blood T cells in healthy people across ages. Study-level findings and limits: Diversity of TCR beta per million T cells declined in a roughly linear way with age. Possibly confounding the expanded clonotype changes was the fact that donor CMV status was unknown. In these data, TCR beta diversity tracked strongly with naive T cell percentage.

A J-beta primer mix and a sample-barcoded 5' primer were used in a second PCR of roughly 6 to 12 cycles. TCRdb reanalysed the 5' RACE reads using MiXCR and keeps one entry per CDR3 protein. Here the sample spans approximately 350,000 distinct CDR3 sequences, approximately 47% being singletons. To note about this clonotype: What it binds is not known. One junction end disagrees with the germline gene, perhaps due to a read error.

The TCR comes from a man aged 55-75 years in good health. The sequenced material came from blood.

The DNA of the CDR3 is TGTGCCAGCACTACCTCGACAGAGAGAAATGGAAAACTGTTTTTT. This encodes CASTTSTERNGKLFF. V and J are TRBV12-3 or TRBV12-4 and TRBJ1-4; the D gene is possibly TRBD1 (5 bases). CDR3 length: 15 residues.